These 17 T cell receptor beta chains came from one sample sequenced in a study of cytomegalovirus exposure and HLA in healthy donors. The PCR used 60 Vbeta and 13 Jbeta primers. This table comes from immunoSEQ multiplex PCR, and its TCRdb copy is limited to in-frame clones, with some not included. The sample includes about 200,000 clones, roughly 68% of them seen just once. Sequencing was done on a sample of PBMCs. The origin of the receptors is a woman in her 30s in good health and CMV-seronegative.

The genes are TRBV5-1 and TRBJ2-2; 13 bases map to TRBD2. Germline assignment: CDR1 SGHRS and CDR2 YFSETQ. V lost 4 bases and J lost 6; bases outside the gene matches: 6. The length of the CDR3 is 16 residues. The CDR3: CASSPWTSGRPGELFF. The CDR3 DNA reads TGCGCCAGCAGCCCATGGACTAGCGGGAGACCCGGGGAGCTGTTTTTT.

J is TRBJ2-3 and V is TRBV27; TRBD2 agrees at 10 bases. This CDR3 has 15 residues. Losses at the gene ends were 7 bases for V and 2 bases for J; bases not matched to a gene: 6. The germline CDR1 and CDR2 sequences are MNHEY and SMNVEV (reference sequence). In nucleotides, the CDR3 is TGTGCCAGCACCGTAGCGGGGGGTTACACAGATACGCAGTATTTT. This translates into CASTVAGGYTDTQYF.

This clone was seen a handful of times. The CDR3 sequence: CASSSGGTGVDYTF. For the CDR3, the DNA is TGTGCCAGCAGCTCAGGGGGGACAGGGGTGGACTACACCTTC. The chain couples TRBV7-9 to TRBJ1-2, with 10 nucleotides matching TRBD1. The trim removed 4 bases at V and 10 bases at J, leaving 9 bases unmatched. This CDR3 region has 14 residues. The germline V gene has CDR1 SEHNR and CDR2 FQNEAQ (reference sequence).

V usage is TRBV19 and J usage is TRBJ2-3; D possibly corresponds to TRBD2 (6 bases). The CDR3 totals 15 residues. Looked up from germline, CDR1 is LNHDA and CDR2 is SQIVND (reference sequence). V dropped 3 bases and J dropped 1 base, with 11 bases sitting between them. CDR3 DNA: TGTGCCAGTAGTATTTCTCCTAGCGGCACAGATACGCAGTATTTT. Its translation is CASSISPSGTDTQYF.

With respect to this clone: The same CDR3 arises from other DNA sequences in this sample as well. The V call is TRBV19, the J call TRBJ2-1, with D perhaps matching TRBD2 (5 bases). Trimming stripped 3 bases from V and 4 bases from J, with 7 bases between. CDR1 is LNHDA, CDR2 SQIVND, per germline (reference sequence). This CDR3 region has 13 residues. This CDR3 reads CASSIGLYNEQFF. The DNA for the CDR3 is TGTGCCAGTAGTATTGGACTTTACAATGAGCAGTTCTTC.

This clone was counted only a few times. Different DNA sequences within this sample yield the same CDR3. V usage is TRBV19 and J usage is TRBJ2-7; D is ambiguous. The V end was cut by 1 base, the J end by 5 bases, with 6 bases between. Germline loops: CDR1 LNHDA, CDR2 SQIVND (reference sequence). This CDR3 has 12 amino acids. CDR3: CASSIGGNEQYF. The CDR3 nucleotides read TGTGCCAGTAGTATAGGAGGCAACGAGCAGTACTTC.

The chain uses TRBV19 and TRBJ1-1; D remains unclear. CDR1 is LNHDA and CDR2 is SQIVND in the germline V gene (reference sequence). There are 16 residues in the CDR3. The ends were cut back, 6 bases at V and 6 bases at J, with 23 bases in the middle. The CDR3 region is CASRWGRSLEGPEAFF. The CDR3 DNA reads TGTGCCAGTAGATGGGGTCGGTCTCTGGAGGGCCCTGAAGCTTTCTTT.

The J gene is TRBJ2-2, the V gene TRBV10-3, with TRBD2 as a possible D gene (6 bases). The V gene's germline CDR1 is ENHRY and CDR2 SYGVKD. This CDR3 has 16 amino acids. V was pared by 5 bases and J by 2 bases, with 15 bases between. CDR3 sequence (DNA): TGTGCCATCAGTCGGGGAGGAGGGACCAACACCGGGGAGCTGTTTTTT. This codes for CAISRGGGTNTGELFF.

J is TRBJ1-1 and V is TRBV9; 10 bases map to TRBD1. CDR1 is SGDLS, CDR2 YYNGEE, per germline. The CDR3 loop spans 15 amino acids. V dropped 4 bases and J dropped 5; count of bases not matched to a gene: 8. The CDR3 protein is CASSYRTGGLTEAFF. The DNA of the CDR3 is TGTGCCAGCAGCTACCGGACAGGGGGTCTTACTGAAGCTTTCTTT.

In this sample, this clone turned up once. V gene TRBV7-3 combines with J gene TRBJ2-7, with TRBD2 matching 11 bases. The V and J ends lost 4 bases and 5 bases, in that order; junction bases with no gene match: 7. Germline CDR1 SGHTA, CDR2 FQGTGA. The CDR3 totals 15 residues. The CDR3 sequence: CASSSETSGAHEQYF. CDR3 coding DNA: TGTGCCAGCAGCTCGGAGACTAGCGGGGCCCACGAGCAGTACTTC.

The V call is TRBV2, the J call TRBJ1-4; TRBD1 agrees at 7 bases. Germline CDR1 SNHLY, CDR2 FYNNEI. V lost 0 bases to trimming and J lost 4 bases; unmatched junction nucleotides: 8. The CDR3 sequence is 17 residues long. The CDR3 DNA sequence: TGTGCCAGCAGTGAAGCAGGGACAGCAGTTCATAATGAAAAACTGTTTTTT. Amino acids: CASSEAGTAVHNEKLFF.

The rearrangement joins TRBV14 to TRBJ1-2; D perhaps matches TRBD1 (6 bases). The CDR3 spans 17 residues. Germline V gene data show CDR1 as SGHDN and CDR2 as FVKESK. Trimming took 5 bases from V and 6 from J, leaving 25 bases between them. The CDR3, as DNA: TGTGCCAGCAGCTATATCTTACTGACCGACAACAGGGATGGCTACACCTTC. Translating gives CASSYILLTDNRDGYTF. Based on the CDR3 plus reference TRBV14 and TRBJ1-2, the full variable domain is EAGVTQFPSHSVIEKGQTVTLRCDPISGHDNLYWYRRVMGKEIKFLLHFVKESKQDESGMPNNRFLAERTGGTYSTLKVQPAELEDSGVYFCASSYILLTDNRDGYTFGSGTRLTVV.

The chain combines TRBV4-3 with TRBJ2-3; possibly TRBD2 for D (6 bases). Trimming removed 1 base from V and 2 bases from J, with 10 bases in between. Germline-derived CDR1 and CDR2 are LGHNA and YSLEER. This CDR3 spans 15 amino acids. CDR3 region: CASSQAGTVTDTQYF. The CDR3 region has the DNA TGCGCCAGCAGCCAAGCCGGGACTGTCACAGATACGCAGTATTTT.

The J gene is TRBJ2-2, the V gene TRBV2, with 7 bases matching TRBD1. The CDR3 covers 17 residues. After removal of 4 bases from V and 1 base from J, the junction contained 9 bases not matched to a gene. The germline V gene has CDR1 SNHLY and CDR2 FYNNEI. The CDR3 bases are TGTGCCAGCAGTGGAAGGGAGACAGGGCTGAACACCGGGGAGCTGTTTTTT. Amino acid sequence: CASSGRETGLNTGELFF.

The chain uses TRBV19 and TRBJ2-7, with 7 bases aligning to TRBD1. V was pared by 5 bases and J by 1 base, with 11 bases of the junction left unmatched. Germline CDR1 LNHDA, CDR2 SQIVND (reference sequence). The length of the CDR3 is 16 residues. This CDR3 reads CASSLNGQEFSYEQYF. The DNA of the CDR3 is TGTGCCAGTAGTCTTAACGGACAGGAATTTTCCTACGAGCAGTACTTC.

This sequence joins TRBV2 and TRBJ2-7; 10 nucleotides line up with TRBD2. Per germline, CDR1 SNHLY and CDR2 FYNNEI. J gave up 2 bases and V 10 bases, and 17 bases lay outside the gene matches. The CDR3 is made up of 17 amino acids. Here the CDR3 DNA reads TGTGCCACCAGAGGCCGGCTAGCGGGAGTCGGGGCCTACGAGCAGTACTTC. Its protein product is CATRGRLAGVGAYEQYF.

The chain employs TRBV19 and TRBJ2-7, with TRBD1 as a possible D gene (5 bases). This CDR3 comprises 16 residues. The ends were cut back, 4 bases at V and 3 bases at J, with 19 bases in the middle. Germline V gives CDR1 LNHDA, CDR2 SQIVND (reference sequence). DNA of the CDR3: TGTGCCAGTAGTACAAATCTGCAGGGTCCGGGCTACGAGCAGTACTTC. As protein: CASSTNLQGPGYEQYF.